This paragraph covers one T cell receptor (beta chain) sequence. In the study's own analysis: Estimation of nucleated cell counts relied on the amplification of reference gene primers. Clones were read by immunoSEQ multiplex PCR, and TCRdb kept only the in-frame ones, dropping some. The DNA gave D and trimming, while V, J and clone size come from that table. The sample shows roughly 200,000 clones, roughly 85% of them seen only once. CDR3 length: 15 residues. The germline V gene has CDR1 SGDLS and CDR2 YYNGEE. V was trimmed by 4 bases and J by 3 bases, leaving 16 bases between them. These data come from a study of blood T cell repertoires in COVID-19. In the study overall: COVID-19 samples from acute and convalescent phases originated in the United States, Italy and Spain. T cells, B-cell-depleted T cells, or PBMCs supplied cDNA or gDNA.

This TCR derives from a woman aged 60 to 75 with acute or convalescent COVID-19. The sample was peripheral blood. This sequence joins TRBV9 and TRBJ1-2; D might be TRBD1 (5 bases). CDR3 protein: CASSQGWSPDYGYTF. The CDR3 DNA is TGTGCCAGCAGCCAGGGTTGGTCCCCGGACTATGGCTACACCTTC.